Included here is one T cell receptor beta chain sequence, with context. This sample stems from a study of control samples from healthy donors and cancer patients. The protocol was immunoSEQ multiplex PCR, while the TCRdb copy is restricted to in-frame clones and leaves out a portion. The profile covers around 130,000 clones, with over 85% appearing a single time and around 6.9% taken by the ten largest. The CDR3 covers 15 residues. Deletions cut 3 bases from V and 0 bases from J, with 9 bases between. Germline values: CDR1 KGHSH, CDR2 LQKENI. The clonotype was recovered from a man aged 50 to 60 with head and neck cancer. V and J are TRBV18 and TRBJ1-3, with D uncertain. Sequenced: PBMCs. CDR3: CASSPSRDSGNTIYF. Here the CDR3 DNA reads TGTGCCAGCTCACCCTCGCGGGACTCTGGAAACACCATATATTTT.